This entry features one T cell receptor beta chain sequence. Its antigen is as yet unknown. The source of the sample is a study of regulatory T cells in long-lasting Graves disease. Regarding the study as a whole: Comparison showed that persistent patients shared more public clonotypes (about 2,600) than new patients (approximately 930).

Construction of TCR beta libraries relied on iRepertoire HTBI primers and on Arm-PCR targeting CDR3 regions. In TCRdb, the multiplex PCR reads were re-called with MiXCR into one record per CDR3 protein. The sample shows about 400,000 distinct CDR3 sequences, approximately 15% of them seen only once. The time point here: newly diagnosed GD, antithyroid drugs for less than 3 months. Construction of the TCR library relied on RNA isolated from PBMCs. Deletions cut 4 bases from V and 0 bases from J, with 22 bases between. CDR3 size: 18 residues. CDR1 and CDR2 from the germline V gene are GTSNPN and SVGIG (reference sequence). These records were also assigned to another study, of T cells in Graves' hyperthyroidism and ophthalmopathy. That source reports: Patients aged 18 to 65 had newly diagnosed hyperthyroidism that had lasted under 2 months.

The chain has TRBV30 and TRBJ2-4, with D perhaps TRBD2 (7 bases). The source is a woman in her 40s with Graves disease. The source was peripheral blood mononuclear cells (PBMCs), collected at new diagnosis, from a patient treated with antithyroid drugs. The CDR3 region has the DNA TGTGCCTGGACCCTCGGGGGGCGAGGATCCGTAGCCAAAAACATTCAGTACTTC. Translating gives CAWTLGGRGSVAKNIQYF. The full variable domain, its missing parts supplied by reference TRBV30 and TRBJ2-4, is SQTIHQWPATLVQPVGSPLSLECTVEGTSNPNLYWYRQAAGRGLQLLFYSVGIGQISSEVPQNLSASRPQDRQFILSSKKLLLSDSGFYLCAWTLGGRGSVAKNIQYFGAGTRLSVL.